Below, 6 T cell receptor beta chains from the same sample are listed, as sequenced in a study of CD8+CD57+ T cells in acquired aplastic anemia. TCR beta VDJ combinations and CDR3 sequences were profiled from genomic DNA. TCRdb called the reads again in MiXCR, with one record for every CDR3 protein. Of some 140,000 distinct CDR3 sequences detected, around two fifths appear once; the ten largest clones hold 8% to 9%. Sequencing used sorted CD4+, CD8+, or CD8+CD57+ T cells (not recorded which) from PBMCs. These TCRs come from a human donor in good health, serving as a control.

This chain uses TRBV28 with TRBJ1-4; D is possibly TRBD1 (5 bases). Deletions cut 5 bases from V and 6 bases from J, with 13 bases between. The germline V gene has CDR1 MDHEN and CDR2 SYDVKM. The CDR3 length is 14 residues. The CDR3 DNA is TGTGCCAGCAGTCCTGGGGCGGTAGATGAAAAACTGTTTTTT. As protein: CASSPGAVDEKLFF. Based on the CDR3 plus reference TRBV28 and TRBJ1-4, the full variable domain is DVKVTQSSRYLVKRTGEKVFLECVQDMDHENMFWYRQDPGLGLRLIYFSYDVKMKEKGDIPEGYSVSREKKERFSLILESASTNQTSMYLCASSPGAVDEKLFFGSGTQLSVL.

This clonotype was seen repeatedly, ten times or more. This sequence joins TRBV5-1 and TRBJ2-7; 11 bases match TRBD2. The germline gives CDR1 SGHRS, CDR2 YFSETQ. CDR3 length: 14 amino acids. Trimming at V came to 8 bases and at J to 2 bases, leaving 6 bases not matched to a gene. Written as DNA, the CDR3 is TGCGCCAGTGCTAGCGGGAGGTCTACCTACGAGCAGTACTTC. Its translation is CASASGRSTYEQYF.

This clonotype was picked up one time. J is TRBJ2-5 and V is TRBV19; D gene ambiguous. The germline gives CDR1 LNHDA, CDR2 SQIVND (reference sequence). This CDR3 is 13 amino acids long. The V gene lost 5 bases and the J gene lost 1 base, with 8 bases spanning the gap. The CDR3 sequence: CASSAQSQETQYF. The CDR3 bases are TGTGCCAGTAGTGCGCAGAGCCAAGAGACCCAGTACTTC. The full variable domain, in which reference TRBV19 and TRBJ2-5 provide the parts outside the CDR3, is DGGITQSPKYLFRKEGQNVTLSCEQNLNHDAMYWYRQDPGQGLRLIYYSQIVNDFQKGDIAEGYSVSREKKESFPLTVTSAQKNPTAFYLCASSAQSQETQYFGPGTRLLVL.

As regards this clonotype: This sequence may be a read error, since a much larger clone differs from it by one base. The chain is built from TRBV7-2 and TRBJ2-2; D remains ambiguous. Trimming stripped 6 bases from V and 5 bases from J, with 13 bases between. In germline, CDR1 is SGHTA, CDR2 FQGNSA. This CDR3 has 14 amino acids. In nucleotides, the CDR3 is TGTGCCAGCAGACAAGGCAGACGGACCGGGGAGCTGTTTTTT. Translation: CASRQGRRTGELFF.

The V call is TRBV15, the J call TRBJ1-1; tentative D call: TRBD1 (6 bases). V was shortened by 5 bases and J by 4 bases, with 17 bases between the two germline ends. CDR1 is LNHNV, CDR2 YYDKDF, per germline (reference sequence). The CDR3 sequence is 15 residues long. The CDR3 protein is CATSEGYRDSTEAFF. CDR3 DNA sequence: TGTGCCACCAGCGAAGGGTACAGGGATAGCACTGAAGCTTTCTTT.

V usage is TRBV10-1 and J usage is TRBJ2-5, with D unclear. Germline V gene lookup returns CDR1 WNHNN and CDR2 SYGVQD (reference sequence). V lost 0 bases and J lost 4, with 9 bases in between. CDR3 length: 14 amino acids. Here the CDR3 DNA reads TGCGCCAGCAGTGAGTCGTTTGGTGGAGAGACCCAGTACTTC. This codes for CASSESFGGETQYF.